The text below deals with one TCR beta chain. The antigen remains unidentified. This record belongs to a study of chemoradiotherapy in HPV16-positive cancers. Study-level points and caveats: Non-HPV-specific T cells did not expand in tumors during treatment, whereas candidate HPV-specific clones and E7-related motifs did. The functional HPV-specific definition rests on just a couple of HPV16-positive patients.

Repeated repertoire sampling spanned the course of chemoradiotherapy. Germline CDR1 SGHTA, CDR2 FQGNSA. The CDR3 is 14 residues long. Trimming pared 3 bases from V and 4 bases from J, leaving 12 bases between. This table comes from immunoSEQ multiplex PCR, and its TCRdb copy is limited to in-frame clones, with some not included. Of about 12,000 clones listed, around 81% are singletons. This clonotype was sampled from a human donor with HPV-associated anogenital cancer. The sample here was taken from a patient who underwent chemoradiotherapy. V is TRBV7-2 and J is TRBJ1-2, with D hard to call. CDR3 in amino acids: CASSLSGQAYGYTF. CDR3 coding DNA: TGTGCCAGCAGCTTGTCAGGCCAAGCCTATGGCTACACCTTC.